This T cell receptor (beta chain) was sequenced for a study of OX40 agonist ivuxolimab in advanced cancers. Notes on the research overall: Ivuxolimab was an agonistic, fully human IgG2 monoclonal antibody directed against OX40 (CD134), a costimulatory receptor. Partial responses were achieved by three dose-escalation patients, of whom one had hepatocellular carcinoma and two had cutaneous melanoma. Peripheral TCRbeta sequencing aimed to test whether ivuxolimab altered TCR sequence diversity and caused clonal T-cell expansion. A male proportion of around 83% and a mean age of about 60 years, ranging from roughly 23 to 85, were recorded for the dose-escalation cohort. The paper describes the monotherapy dose-escalation part (N of about 57 patients) of the phase I trial of ivuxolimab. Prior anti-PD-1, anti-PD-L1 or anti-CTLA-4 therapy was permitted, and 40% of dose-escalation patients had received checkpoint inhibitors. Of the approximately 54 dose-escalation patients, hepatocellular carcinoma was present in about 19, melanoma in roughly 15, renal cell carcinoma in 9 and head and neck cancer in 9. Intravenous ivuxolimab was administered to patients every 2 weeks at six dose levels: 0.01, 0.1, 0.3, 1.5, 3 and 10 mg/kg. Study-wide findings and limitations: Which antigens the clonally expanded peripheral T cells were specific for was not determined. In partial responders in the 0.1-3.0 mg/kg groups, normalized peripheral clonal expansion was found to be among the lowest, especially among CD8+ T cells. Clonal expansion of both CD4+ and CD8+ blood T cells was observed from baseline to week 6 at doses 0.1 to 3.0 mg/kg. After ivuxolimab, expanded clones were on average more numerous among CD8+ T cells than among CD4+ T cells. Low levels of normalized T-cell clonal expansion were also seen in some patients who did not respond.

To sequence the TCRbeta CDR3 region, genomic DNA was isolated from the sorted cells. TCRbeta CDR3 regions were sequenced using the immunoSEQ Assay. TCRdb holds this immuneACCESS table with in-frame rearrangements only. Some clones are missing; in checked studies, unresolved V genes explain under half, and the rest has no known cause. This sample lists around 65,000 clones; approximately 89% were detected once. The leading ten clones occupy roughly 18% of the sample. Sequences SGDLS (CDR1) and YYNGEE (CDR2) are obtained from the germline V gene. The CDR3, from cysteine to phenylalanine, totals 14 residues. Just CDR3 DNA is preserved here, 42 bases in frame from base 1. V and J are truncated by 4 bases and 4 bases respectively, leaving an intervening sequence of 11 bases. The trial excluded patients who had a history of autoimmune disease or who were on systemic immunosuppression. In every dose cohort, peripheral blood was drawn for TCR sequencing at baseline, cycle 4 day 1, and cycle 7 day 1. Samples came from an open-label, multicenter, first-in-human phase I dose-escalation trial of ivuxolimab. Adults with locally advanced or metastatic melanoma, renal cell, hepatocellular, or head and neck squamous cell carcinoma were enrolled in the trial. Before TCR sequencing, CD4+ T cells and CD8+ T cells were sorted from peripheral blood as separate populations.

This clone was detected only once. The antigen this receptor binds is unknown. Per-base quality was not reported, and no clone a single base away is much larger than it. In this chain, TRBV9 is recombined with TRBJ2-2; the D match is possibly TRBD1 or TRBD2, with 5 bases aligned in each. The TCR was taken from an adult with an advanced solid tumor such as melanoma, head and neck, liver or kidney cancer. This specimen consisted of CD4+ or CD8+ T cells sorted from blood, obtained in a trial of the OX40 agonist ivuxolimab. At the DNA level, the sequence is TGTGCCAGCAGCATATGGGACGGCACCGGGGAGCTGTTTTTT. Its translation reads: CASSIWDGTGELFF. When the CDR3 is completed using the reference TRBV9 and TRBJ2-2 genes on either side, the full variable domain is DSGVTQTPKHLITATGQRVTLRCSPRSGDLSVYWYQQSLDQGLQFLIQYYNGEERAKGNILERFSAQQFPDLHSELNLSSLELGDSALYFCASSIWDGTGELFFGEGSRLTVL.